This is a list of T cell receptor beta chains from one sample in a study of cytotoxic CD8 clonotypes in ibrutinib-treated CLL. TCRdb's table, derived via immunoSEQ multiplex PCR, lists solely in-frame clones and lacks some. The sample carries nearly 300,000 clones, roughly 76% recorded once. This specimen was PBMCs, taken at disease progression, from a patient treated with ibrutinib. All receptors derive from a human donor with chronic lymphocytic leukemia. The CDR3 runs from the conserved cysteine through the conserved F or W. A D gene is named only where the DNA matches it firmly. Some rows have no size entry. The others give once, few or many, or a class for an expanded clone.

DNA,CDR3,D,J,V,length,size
TGCGCCAGCAGCTCGAGGGGGAAGGCCGGGGAGCTGTTTTTT,CASSSRGKAGELFF,.,TRBJ2-2,TRBV5-1,14,.
TGTGCCAGAAGCCTAAGGACGAAAAGGTCGAACACCGGGGAGCTGTTTTTT,CARSLRTKRSNTGELFF,.,TRBJ2-2,TRBV5-3,17,.
TGTGCCAGCAGGGGTACTAGTATCTACAATGAGCAGTTCTTC,CASRGTSIYNEQFF,.,TRBJ2-1,TRBV2,14,.
TGTGCCAGTGGATCGGGAGCAAATACGCAGTATTTT,CASGSGANTQYF,.,TRBJ2-3,TRBV14,12,.
TGTGCCAGCAGTCCCCCCCCCGGGGGGAATGAGCAGTTCTTC,CASSPPPGGNEQFF,TRBD2,TRBJ2-1,TRBV27,14,.
TGTGCCAGCAGTTTTCCGGCACAGGGCCGTAATGAAAAACTGTTTTTT,CASSFPAQGRNEKLFF,.,TRBJ1-4,TRBV28,16,.
TGTGCCAGCAGTGACTGGGGGCGGGAGACCCAGTACTTC,CASSDWGRETQYF,.,TRBJ2-5,TRBV25-1,13,.
TGCAGCGTGTCGGGACTAGCGGCTACCTACCAAGAGACCCAGTACTTC,CSVSGLAATYQETQYF,TRBD2,TRBJ2-5,TRBV29-1,16,.
TGTGCCAGCAGCTCGGGGGGGAGCACCGGGGAGCTGTTTTTT,CASSSGGSTGELFF,TRBD2,TRBJ2-2,TRBV7-6,14,few
TGTGCCACCAGCAGGGACACGTACGAGCAGTACTTC,CATSRDTYEQYF,.,TRBJ2-7,TRBV15,12,.
TGTGCCAGCAGCCAAGGGACTAGAGAGCATTACCCGGAAAGCACAGATACGCAGTATTTT,CASSQGTREHYPESTDTQYF,TRBD2,TRBJ2-3,TRBV4-2,20,.
TGTGCCAGTAGGCTCAGCGGGATCCGAACAGATACGCAGTATTTT,CASRLSGIRTDTQYF,TRBD2,TRBJ2-3,TRBV19,15,.
TGTGCCAGTAGTATAGCGCTGGACGACAATCAGCCCCAGCATTTT,CASSIALDDNQPQHF,.,TRBJ1-5,TRBV19,15,.
TGTGCCAGCAGCGAAGACTTAACTAGCGGGGGGGCCGTTACGCAGTATTTT,CASSEDLTSGGAVTQYF,TRBD2,TRBJ2-3,TRBV2,17,once
TGTGCCAGCAGTGATCAGGGGACCGGGGAGCTGTTTTTT,CASSDQGTGELFF,.,TRBJ2-2,TRBV2,13,.
TGTGCCAGCAGTCAGACAGGGCGTGACACCGGGGAGCTGTTTTTT,CASSQTGRDTGELFF,TRBD1,TRBJ2-2,TRBV6-5,15,few
TGTGCCACGGACAGCTCCTACGAGCAGTACTTC,CATDSSYEQYF,.,TRBJ2-7,TRBV28,11,.
TGTGCCAGCAGCTTGACAGGAGGGAATGAAAAACTGTTTTTT,CASSLTGGNEKLFF,.,TRBJ1-4,TRBV5-6,14,.
TGTGCCAGCTCGCCCGACAGGGTGAACACTGAAGCTTTCTTT,CASSPDRVNTEAFF,TRBD1,TRBJ1-1,TRBV18,14,.
TGTGCCATCAGTGAGTGGGGGGACGAGGGTTTCTACGAGCAGTACTTC,CAISEWGDEGFYEQYF,.,TRBJ2-7,TRBV10-3,16,.
TGTGCCATCAGTGCAGGCGGGGGGCCAGATACGCAGTATTTT,CAISAGGGPDTQYF,TRBD2,TRBJ2-3,TRBV10-3,14,.
TGTGCCAGCAGCTTAGTCCTGGGATCAGATACGCAGTATTTT,CASSLVLGSDTQYF,.,TRBJ2-3,TRBV7-2,14,.
TGTGCCAGCAGCAGACAGAACCAAGAGACCCAGTACTTC,CASSRQNQETQYF,.,TRBJ2-5,TRBV9,13,.
TGTGCCAGCAGCTTAGGTACGGGCTATGGCTACACCTTC,CASSLGTGYGYTF,.,TRBJ1-2,TRBV7-9,13,few
TGTGCCAGCAGTGAAACCGGGACAGGGTCAAGCACAGATACGCAGTATTTT,CASSETGTGSSTDTQYF,TRBD1,TRBJ2-3,TRBV25-1,17,.
TGTGCCAGCAGCCCCCTAGCGGGAGGGCCCGGCGAGCAGTACTTC,CASSPLAGGPGEQYF,TRBD2,TRBJ2-7,TRBV7-2,15,.
TGTGCCAGCAGCCCACAAGGATTCTTC,CASSPQGFF,.,TRBJ1-2,TRBV9,9,few
TGTGCCAGCAGCGTCGGGACAGTTAACAATGAGCAGTTCTTC,CASSVGTVNNEQFF,TRBD1,TRBJ2-1,TRBV9,14,.
TGTGCCAGCACTGCGACAGGGGCCCTGGGCGAGCAGTACTTC,CASTATGALGEQYF,TRBD1,TRBJ2-7,TRBV2,14,.
TGTGCCAGCAGTGTGACAGGGGGCTACGAGCAGTACTTC,CASSVTGGYEQYF,TRBD1,TRBJ2-7,TRBV25-1,13,.
TGCGCCAGCAGCTTGGGTCGGTCCCCAAACGGGGAGCTGTTTTTT,CASSLGRSPNGELFF,.,TRBJ2-2,TRBV5-1,15,.
TGTGCCAGCAGTTCCTCCTCGACAGGGGGCGGCTCCTACGAGCAGTACTTC,CASSSSSTGGGSYEQYF,TRBD1,TRBJ2-7,TRBV2,17,.
TGTGCCTCTTCATCGGCTACAGGGGAGAATGAGCAGTTCTTC,CASSSATGENEQFF,TRBD1,TRBJ2-1,TRBV10-3,14,.
TGCGCCAGCAGCCAAGATCAGGGGACAGGGGTCGAGCAGTACTTC,CASSQDQGTGVEQYF,TRBD1,TRBJ2-7,TRBV4-1,15,.
TGTGCCAGCAGAGGGACGGTAACCTACGAGCAGTACTTC,CASRGTVTYEQYF,.,TRBJ2-7,TRBV28,13,.
TGTGCCAGCAGCTTCGACAGGGCTGGCTACACCTTC,CASSFDRAGYTF,TRBD1,TRBJ1-2,TRBV5-6,12,.
TGTGCCAGCAGCACAGGACCGAACACTGAAGCTTTCTTT,CASSTGPNTEAFF,.,TRBJ1-1,TRBV9,13,once
TGTGCCAGCAGCCCTTATGGGGAGACCCAGTACTTC,CASSPYGETQYF,.,TRBJ2-5,TRBV9,12,.
TGCAGCGTTGATAGCGGAACGCTCAATGAGCAGTTCTTC,CSVDSGTLNEQFF,.,TRBJ2-1,TRBV29-1,13,.
TGCAGCGAGAAACAGGGAACGGGTGAGCAGTTCTTC,CSEKQGTGEQFF,.,TRBJ2-1,TRBV29-1,12,once
TGCGCCAGCAGCCAAGATAGGGGGGAGCCCCAGCATTTT,CASSQDRGEPQHF,.,TRBJ1-5,TRBV4-3,13,.
TGTGCCAGCAGCTTGGAGGGGCTGGGAGCTGAAGCTTTCTTT,CASSLEGLGAEAFF,.,TRBJ1-1,TRBV5-6,14,.
TGTGCCAGCAGTCTAGGTTCATACAATGAGCAGTTCTTC,CASSLGSYNEQFF,.,TRBJ2-1,TRBV2,13,.
TGTGCCAGCAGTTTATCTGGGTTCGAGCAGTACTTC,CASSLSGFEQYF,.,TRBJ2-7,TRBV28,12,.